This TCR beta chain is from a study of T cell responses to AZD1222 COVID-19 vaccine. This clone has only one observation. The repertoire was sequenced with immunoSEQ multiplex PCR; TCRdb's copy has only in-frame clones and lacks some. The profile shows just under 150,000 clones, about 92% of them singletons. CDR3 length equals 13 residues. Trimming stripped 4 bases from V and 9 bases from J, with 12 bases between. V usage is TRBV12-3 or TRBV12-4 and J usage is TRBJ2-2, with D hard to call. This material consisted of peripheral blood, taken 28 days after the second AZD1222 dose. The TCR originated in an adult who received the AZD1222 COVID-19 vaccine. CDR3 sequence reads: CASSSTGRRELFF. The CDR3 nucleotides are TGTGCCAGCAGTTCTACCGGACGGAGGGAGCTGTTTTTT.